This T cell receptor (beta chain) derives from a study of PD-1 blockade in mismatch repair-deficient tumors. Overall study: Patients had about a dozen mismatch repair-deficient cancer types and were previously treated and progressing.

Points on this clone: Its cognate antigen is unknown.

This CDR3 contains 12 residues. Trimming took 6 bases from V and 8 from J, leaving 16 bases between them. Germline V gives CDR1 SQVTM, CDR2 ANQGSEA. Study observations and caveats: After pembrolizumab, tumor-resident clones rose rapidly, then generally contracted before radiologic responses.

The assay was immunoSEQ multiplex PCR, and TCRdb's table has in-frame clones only and misses some. The sample shows about 34,000 clones, 75% to 90% of them seen only once. The clonotype originates from an adult with mismatch repair-deficient cancer. The sample consisted of PBMCs, taken 6 weeks after starting pembrolizumab. The chain recombines TRBV29-1 with TRBJ1-2; the D gene is possibly TRBD1 (6 bases). CDR3 sequence (DNA): TGCAGCGTCGATCAGGGGTTCGGGGGCTACACCTTC. This sequence encodes CSVDQGFGGYTF.